Following are 8 T cell receptor beta chains from one sample sequenced in a study of sequential checkpoint blockade in melanoma (dated by TCRdb to between 2018 and 2021). In light of the paper, this sample's treatment or condition label describes: randomized to nivolumab then ipilimumab (arm A) or the reverse (arm B). Libraries were built with the immunoSEQ multiplex PCR assay. The table was pulled from immuneACCESS by TCRdb, which kept in-frame rearrangements only. Such tables lose some clones; where checked, under half of the loss comes from unresolved V genes, and the rest has no known cause. The sample table records 15,000 to 20,000 clones; just under 75% of these occur just once. The leading ten clones occupy roughly 20% of the sample. Specimen: CD8+ T cells sorted from blood (inferred from file names), collected from a patient given nivolumab and ipilimumab in sequence. These receptors came from a human donor with melanoma.

V usage is TRBV6-5 and J usage is TRBJ2-7; possibly TRBD2 for D (6 bases). The CDR3 length is 12 residues. The V and J ends lost 2 bases and 5 bases respectively, with 7 bases between them. The germline V gene has CDR1 MNHEY and CDR2 SVGAGI. CDR3 coding DNA: TGTGCCAGCAGTTACGGGGGGAACGAGCAGTACTTC. Translated: CASSYGGNEQYF.

The chain has TRBV7-9 and TRBJ1-4, with TRBD1 matching 7 bases. In germline, CDR1 is SEHNR, CDR2 FQNEAQ (reference sequence). The CDR3 is made up of 17 amino acids. J lost 0 bases, V lost 5 bases, and 9 bases had no gene match. In DNA form, the CDR3 reads TGTGCCAGCAGCCCCCGGGACAGCTTTGCAACTAATGAAAAACTGTTTTTT. Its translation: CASSPRDSFATNEKLFF. The full variable domain, rest sourced from reference TRBV7-9 and TRBJ1-4, is DTGVSQNPRHKITKRGQNVTFRCDPISEHNRLYWYRQTLGQGPEFLTYFQNEAQLEKSRLLSDRFSAERPKGSFSTLEIQRTEQGDSAMYLCASSPRDSFATNEKLFFGSGTQLSVL.

The genes are TRBV9 and TRBJ2-1; D call uncertain. CDR1 SGDLS and CDR2 YYNGEE come from the germline V gene. The CDR3 runs 14 residues. The V gene lost 4 bases and the J gene lost 8 bases, with 16 bases spanning the gap. The chain's CDR3 is CASSSSAPRDEQFF. The CDR3 region has the DNA TGTGCCAGCAGCTCTAGTGCCCCCCGCGATGAGCAGTTCTTC. Looking up the rest from reference TRBV9 and TRBJ2-1 gives the full variable domain: DSGVTQTPKHLITATGQRVTLRCSPRSGDLSVYWYQQSLDQGLQFLIQYYNGEERAKGNILERFSAQQFPDLHSELNLSSLELGDSALYFCASSSSAPRDEQFFGPGTRLTVL.

The rearrangement joins TRBV19 to TRBJ1-6, with 7 bases matching TRBD1. With V trimmed by 9 bases and J by 5 bases, 4 bases remained unmatched. This CDR3 region has 13 residues. The germline CDR1 and CDR2 sequences are LNHDA and SQIVND (reference sequence). CDR3 region: CASRDSNNSPLHF. DNA for the CDR3: TGTGCCAGCCGGGACAGTAATAATTCACCCCTCCACTTT.

This chain's CDR3 is CASSSAGARNEQYF. As DNA, the CDR3 is TGTGCCAGCAGCTCTGCGGGGGCTCGAAACGAGCAGTACTTC. J is TRBJ2-7 and V is TRBV11-2; D is possibly TRBD2 (7 bases). Germline V gives CDR1 SGHAT, CDR2 FQNNGV. V lost 4 bases and J 5 bases, leaving 15 bases between the germline ends. There are 14 residues in the CDR3.

The CDR3 here is CATGTVSYEQYF. As DNA, the CDR3 is TGTGCCACCGGGACTGTGTCCTACGAGCAGTACTTC. The chain carries TRBV4-2 and TRBJ2-7, with TRBD2 as a possible D gene (6 bases). Trimming took 10 bases from V and 1 from J, leaving 11 bases between them. The CDR3 consists of 12 residues. Germline V gene sequence: CDR1 LGHNA, CDR2 YNFKEQ.

V is TRBV7-9 and J is TRBJ2-3; 8 bases agree with TRBD2. Germline CDR1 is SEHNR and CDR2 is FQNEAQ (reference sequence). Germline trimming cut 5 bases from V and 2 bases from J; bases unmatched to any gene: 15. The CDR3 totals 18 residues. The CDR3 nucleotides read TGTGCCAGCAGCGATAGGTATGAGCGGGGGCCATTCACAGATACGCAGTATTTT. It encodes CASSDRYERGPFTDTQYF.

The chain has TRBV30 and TRBJ2-7, with 7 bases lining up with TRBD1. CDR1 and CDR2 from the germline V gene are GTSNPN and SVGIG (reference sequence). The CDR3 consists of 12 residues. The trim removed 5 bases at V and 6 bases at J, leaving 7 bases unmatched. Here the CDR3 reads CAWDPNRGEQYF. CDR3 bases: TGTGCCTGGGATCCTAACAGGGGCGAGCAGTACTTC.